This T cell receptor (beta chain) was recorded in a study of T cells in Graves' hyperthyroidism and ophthalmopathy. Background on the study: At initial diagnosis, before any treatment had begun, peripheral blood was obtained.

Patients showing uncontrolled infection, other autoimmune disease, pregnancy or lactation were ineligible. TCR beta CDR3 regions were amplified from RNA transcripts. First-round RT-PCR targeting the TCR CDR3 was performed with the HTBI primer set. MiXCR, run by TCRdb on the multiplex PCR reads, gives a single entry per CDR3 protein. The profile shows approximately 610,000 distinct CDR3 sequences, 14% to 15% of them singletons. Losses at the gene ends were 5 bases for V and 4 bases for J; bases not matched to a gene: 11. This CDR3 is built from 15 residues. Germline CDR1 reads DFQATT; CDR2 reads SNEGSKA (reference sequence). This clonotype occurred a few times. The antigen is not known. Overall study results and limits: The blood repertoire included most of the expanded thyroid clonotypes above 0.001.

The genes are TRBV20-1 and TRBJ2-7; 10 positions match TRBD2. Sequencing was carried out using blood. The origin of this receptor is a woman between 35 and 50 years old with Graves' ophthalmopathy. CDR3 loop: CSAQDRTSGKYEQYF. CDR3 DNA: TGCAGTGCTCAAGATAGGACTAGCGGAAAATACGAGCAGTACTTC.